Listed below are T cell receptor beta chains from one sample, sequenced in a study of blood T cell repertoires in COVID-19. The method was immunoSEQ multiplex PCR; TCRdb's version includes in-frame clones alone and lacks a portion of them. The data show approximately 490,000 clones, with roughly 90% seen just once and about 0.7% held by the top ten. Sample: PBMCs or T cells enriched from blood (not recorded which). Receptor source: a woman under 30 who had recovered from COVID-19. CDR3s leave out the opening cysteine and the closing phenylalanine or tryptophan. D genes are given only for firm matches. Clone size is stated in some rows and not others, as once, few, many or a class when expanded.

. TRBV7-8 TRBD2 ASSLIARGGPETQY
once TRBV3-1/TRBV3-2 . ASSLKRGVDTEAF
few TRBV30 . AWTSTGSLYTIY
. TRBV2 TRBD1 ASSERDRGNTEAF
. TRBV3-1/TRBV3-2 TRBD2 ASSDRAGGLDEQF
. TRBV10-3 . AISEGLPPETGELF
. TRBV21-1 . ASSTYPRTGDVETQY
. TRBV7-9 . ASNKGGQQAEAF
. TRBV28 . ASMWQGQLETQY
. TRBV6-5 . ASSSLAGDSYEQY
. TRBV27 . ASSLYGGQRETQY
. TRBV10-1 . ASSESALGAEAF
. TRBV5-1 TRBD1 ASSLEDRGYSPLH
. TRBV5-4 TRBD2 ASSPGLAGGSTDTQY
. TRBV5-1 TRBD1 ASSLVQTGPETQY
. TRBV9 TRBD2 ASSAGLAATYEQY
. TRBV5-1 TRBD1 ASSLMDRGQDTQY
. TRBV2 TRBD2 ASSSGLAGGHEQF
. TRBV12-3/TRBV12-4 . ASSLEPRNTIY
few TRBV12-5 TRBD1 ASGWTGIYEQY
few TRBV27 . ASSFLGAVNQPQH